This entry lists 5 T cell receptor beta chains sequenced from one sample in a study of T cell repertoires in cytomegalovirus infection. MiXCR, applied by TCRdb to the reads, yields one record per CDR3 protein. Of approximately 700,000 distinct CDR3 sequences in the sample, roughly a third were seen once. The source material was PBMCs. These TCRs come from a human donor in good health (CMV status not recorded). Some clones in this sample may be carry-over from other donors' samples.

For this clonotype: The conserved phenylalanine or tryptophan normally closing the CDR3 is absent here, so this likely arose from a read error. V gene TRBV7-9 combines with J gene TRBJ2-1; possible D gene TRBD2, 5 bases. Deletions cut 1 base from V and 9 bases from J, with 7 bases between. Per germline, CDR1 SEHNR and CDR2 FQNEAQ (reference sequence). There are 12 residues in the CDR3. CDR3 loop: CASSLGGSEQFL. The CDR3 DNA follows: TGTGCCAGCAGCTTAGGTGGGAGTGAGCAGTTCTTA.

On this clonotype: The junction departs from germline at one end; a sequencing error may be responsible. The chain carries TRBV11-1 and TRBJ2-5, with D hard to call. Germline CDR1 reads SGHAT; CDR2 reads FQDESV (reference sequence). The CDR3 length is 15 residues. The CDR3 is CASSFKRGNQETQYF. The CDR3 DNA follows: TGTGCCAGCAGCTTCAAACGTGGGAACCAGGAGACCCAGTACTTC.

The V call is TRBV28, the J call TRBJ1-6; possible D gene TRBD1, 5 bases. The length of the CDR3 is 15 residues. Germline V gene lookup returns CDR1 MDHEN and CDR2 SYDVKM. V was clipped by 3 bases and J by 10 bases, with 16 bases between them. The DNA of the CDR3 is TGTGCCAGCAGTTTTGGGCAGGGTGGTTTCTCACCCCTCCACTTT. Its translation is CASSFGQGGFSPLHF.

This chain joins TRBV12-3 or TRBV12-4 and TRBJ2-7, with 8 bases identical to TRBD1. This CDR3 has 15 amino acids. V gave up 5 bases and J gave up 2 bases; unmatched junction bases: 8. The CDR3: CASSGEDRATYEQYF. Written as DNA, the CDR3 is TGTGCCAGCAGTGGTGAGGACAGGGCCACCTACGAGCAGTACTTC.

This clonotype occurred a few times. The chain combines TRBV19 with TRBJ1-2; the D gene is possibly TRBD1 (6 bases). The length of the CDR3 is 16 residues. Trimming took off 3 bases at V and 8 bases at J, with 22 bases between the two ends. CDR1 is LNHDA and CDR2 is SQIVND in the germline V gene (reference sequence). DNA of the CDR3: TGTGCCAGTAGTATCATGAGTGGGGGCCTTAATTACGGCTACACCTTC. Amino acid sequence: CASSIMSGGLNYGYTF.